The 3 T cell receptor beta chains reported below all come from one sample, sequenced in a study of blood T cell repertoires in COVID-19. Here immunoSEQ multiplex PCR was the method, and the copy in TCRdb shows in-frame clones only, minus some. Of around 370,000 clones in the sample, 80% to 90% are singletons; the top ten hold over 6%. The specimen was peripheral blood. The origin of the receptors is a woman aged 50 to 60 with COVID-19, enrolled during active disease.

The chain employs TRBV5-6 and TRBJ2-7; D unclear. V was clipped by 7 bases and J by 0 bases, with 11 bases between them. The CDR3 totals 13 residues. Germline values: CDR1 SGHDT, CDR2 YYEEEE. The CDR3 sequence is CASGRRSSYEQYF. The CDR3 DNA reads TGTGCCAGCGGTAGGCGGAGCTCCTACGAGCAGTACTTC.

J is TRBJ1-6 and V is TRBV18; 7 nucleotides agree with TRBD1. CDR1 and CDR2 (germline): KGHSH, LQKENI. The CDR3 totals 14 residues. V was clipped by 5 bases and J by 10 bases; unmatched bases: 8. The CDR3 region has the DNA TGTGCCAGCTCATCGACAGGGCCCCAATCACCCCTCCACTTT. Protein product: CASSSTGPQSPLHF.

This chain connects TRBV11-2 to TRBJ2-3, with D tentatively TRBD2 (6 bases). V lost 1 base and J 5 bases, leaving 10 bases between the germline ends. This CDR3 has 14 residues. The germline V gene encodes CDR1 SGHAT and CDR2 FQNNGV. Here the CDR3 DNA reads TGTGCCAGCAGCTTAGGACTAGGCGGAGATACGCAGTATTTT. Residues: CASSLGLGGDTQYF.